A selection of T cell receptor beta chains follows, all from one sample in a study of Tregs in tolerant kidney transplant recipients. These receptors have no known antigen. Generated by immunoSEQ multiplex PCR, the TCRdb table keeps only in-frame clones and is missing some. The sample has 9,500 to 11,000 clones; under 95% are singletons. The specimen comprised Tregs from blood cultured with allogeneic cells, sampled before the transplant. These receptor sequences come from a human patient who received a combined kidney and bone marrow transplant. The CDR3 runs from the conserved cysteine through the conserved F or W. A D gene is named only where the DNA matches it firmly. Expanded clones are given a class, and other clones once, few, many or no size at all.

cdr3_aa	cdr3_nt	clone_size	d_call	j_call	v_call
CASGGASTGELFF	TGTGCTAGTGGTGGGGCTAGCACCGGGGAGCTGTTTTTT	NA	NA	TRBJ2-2	TRBV12-5
CASGGRGLETQYF	TGTGCCAGCGGAGGGAGGGGGTTGGAGACCCAGTACTTC	NA	NA	TRBJ2-5	TRBV7-6
CASRGGGSGANVLTF	TGCGCCAGCAGGGGGGGTGGCTCTGGGGCCAACGTCCTGACTTTC	few	NA	TRBJ2-6	TRBV5-1
CASSYWVRTKNIQYF	TGTGCCAGTAGTTACTGGGTGAGGACCAAAAACATTCAGTACTTC	NA	NA	TRBJ2-4	TRBV19
CAIRGDRQEQYF	TGTGCCATCAGGGGGGACAGGCAGGAGCAGTACTTC	NA	TRBD1	TRBJ2-7	TRBV10-3
CASSPLSYMLNTGELFF	TGCGCCAGCAGTCCCCTTAGCTATATGTTGAACACCGGGGAGCTGTTTTTT	NA	NA	TRBJ2-2	TRBV5-1
CASSLAWGYEQYF	TGCGCCAGCAGCTTGGCCTGGGGTTACGAGCAGTACTTC	NA	NA	TRBJ2-7	TRBV5-1
CASARGGGGPHGELFF	TGTGCCTCCGCCCGGGGGGGCGGGGGCCCGCACGGGGAGCTGTTTTTT	NA	TRBD2	TRBJ2-2	TRBV28
CASSTGGLGLVRLNEQFF	TGTGCCAGCAGCACGGGAGGTCTGGGACTAGTCAGACTCAATGAGCAGTTCTTC	NA	TRBD2	TRBJ2-1	TRBV7-2
CASSPTGRYQETQYF	TGTGCCAGCAGTCCCACGGGACGGTACCAAGAGACCCAGTACTTC	NA	NA	TRBJ2-5	TRBV6-5
CARSLGVNAGEKLFF	TGCGCCCGCAGCTTGGGGGTCAACGCGGGGGAAAAACTGTTTTTT	NA	NA	TRBJ1-4	TRBV5-1
CAIRGLSGGSEQFF	TGTGCCATCCGTGGTCTTAGTGGTGGGAGCGAGCAGTTCTTC	NA	NA	TRBJ2-1	TRBV10-3
CASSLEGLAVGEQYF	TGCGCCAGCAGCTTGGAGGGACTAGCCGTGGGGGAGCAGTACTTC	NA	TRBD2	TRBJ2-7	TRBV5-1
CASSLERGGAYGYTF	TGCGCCAGCAGCTTGGAGCGGGGGGGGGCCTATGGCTACACCTTC	NA	NA	TRBJ1-2	TRBV5-1
CASRDRVVDTQYF	TGTGCCAGCAGGGACAGGGTTGTAGATACGCAGTATTTT	NA	TRBD1	TRBJ2-3	TRBV6-1
CASQRRRFTGELFF	TGTGCCAGCCAACGACGGAGGTTCACCGGGGAGCTGTTTTTT	NA	NA	TRBJ2-2	TRBV6-5
CSVVPGRLSYEQYF	TGCAGCGTAGTCCCGGGACGTCTCTCCTACGAGCAGTACTTC	NA	NA	TRBJ2-7	TRBV29-1
CASTFRMGPIKLSYEQYF	TGTGCCAGCACCTTCCGAATGGGACCAATAAAACTCTCCTACGAGCAGTACTTC	NA	NA	TRBJ2-7	TRBV7-8
CASSPPFGELFF	TGTGCCAGCAGCCCCCCGTTCGGGGAGCTGTTTTTT	once	NA	TRBJ2-2	TRBV7-3
CASSYSNSQPQHF	TGTGCCAGCAGTTATTCGAATAGTCAGCCCCAGCATTTT	NA	NA	TRBJ1-5	TRBV6-9
CASSLRGSNTGELFF	TGCGCCAGCAGCTTGCGGGGCTCCAACACCGGGGAGCTGTTTTTT	NA	NA	TRBJ2-2	TRBV5-1
CASRKVAGLKNIQYF	TGTGCCAGCAGGAAGGTAGCGGGCCTTAAAAACATTCAGTACTTC	NA	TRBD2	TRBJ2-4	TRBV6-6
CASSRGPLEEKLFF	TGTGCCAGCAGCCGGGGACCCCTCGAGGAAAAACTGTTTTTT	NA	NA	TRBJ1-4	TRBV2
CSVGQIEGAFF	TGCAGCGTAGGGCAGATAGAGGGAGCTTTCTTT	NA	NA	TRBJ1-1	TRBV29-1
CASSLGFASSYGYTF	TGTGCCAGCAGCTTAGGGTTTGCCAGTTCCTATGGCTACACCTTC	few	NA	TRBJ1-2	TRBV7-9
CASQQGASNQPQHF	TGTGCCAGCCAACAGGGGGCGAGCAATCAGCCCCAGCATTTT	NA	TRBD1	TRBJ1-5	TRBV2
CASSLYPPGTGKGYTF	TGTGCCAGCAGCTTATATCCCCCCGGGACAGGGAAAGGCTACACCTTC	NA	TRBD1	TRBJ1-2	TRBV11-1
CASSPQGGSRWTGELFF	TGTGCCAGCAGCCCCCAGGGGGGGTCTAGGTGGACCGGGGAGCTGTTTTTT	NA	NA	TRBJ2-2	TRBV5-8
CASSFMGGGTDTQYF	TGTGCCAGCAGCTTTATGGGCGGGGGCACAGATACGCAGTATTTT	NA	NA	TRBJ2-3	TRBV11-2
CASRAGGREAFF	TGTGCCAGTAGGGCGGGCGGGAGAGAAGCTTTCTTT	NA	NA	TRBJ1-1	TRBV19
CASSYSGTGNNEQFF	TGTGCCAGCAGTTACTCCGGGACAGGGAACAATGAGCAGTTCTTC	NA	TRBD1	TRBJ2-1	TRBV6-5
CASSKVGQGLNQPQHF	TGTGCCAGCAGCAAGGTCGGACAGGGCCTTAATCAGCCCCAGCATTTT	NA	NA	TRBJ1-5	TRBV21-1
CASSKTGFYEQYF	TGTGCCAGCTCAAAGACAGGGTTCTACGAGCAGTACTTC	NA	TRBD1	TRBJ2-7	TRBV18
CAISPGQGEKLFF	TGTGCCATCAGTCCGGGACAGGGGGAGAAACTGTTTTTT	once	TRBD1	TRBJ1-4	TRBV10-3
CASSRALAETGSF	TGCGCCAGCAGCCGGGCTTTGGCCGAGACAGGATCGTTT	once	NA	TRBJ1-1	TRBV5-1
CASSSWTSGRTGELFF	TGTGCCAGCAGCTCCTGGACTAGCGGGCGCACCGGGGAGCTGTTTTTT	NA	TRBD2	TRBJ2-2	TRBV5-6
CASSLEFAGHEAYTF	TGTGCCAGCAGCTTAGAGTTTGCAGGGCATGAGGCCTACACCTTC	NA	NA	TRBJ1-2	TRBV11-3
CASSLGPIVPYEQYF	TGTGCCAGCAGCTTAGGGCCGATCGTTCCCTACGAGCAGTACTTC	once	NA	TRBJ2-7	TRBV7-9
CASSLLGETEAFF	TGCGCCAGCAGCTTGCTGGGGGAAACTGAAGCTTTCTTT	once	NA	TRBJ1-1	TRBV5-1
CASSIGQGYNYGYTF	TGTGCCAGCAGCATAGGACAGGGATATAACTATGGCTACACCTTC	NA	TRBD1	TRBJ1-2	TRBV5-6